Listed below are T cell receptor beta chains from one sample, sequenced in a study of shared clonotypes between healthy human individuals. Clones were sequenced by immunoSEQ multiplex PCR, and TCRdb holds only the in-frame ones, with some missing. The sample has approximately 480,000 clones; roughly 79% are singletons. Sample: PBMCs. The receptors here all came from a woman aged 40 to 50 in good health. Some clones in this sample may be carry-over from other donors' samples. CDR3s include the opening cysteine and the closing phenylalanine or tryptophan. A D gene is named only where the DNA matches it firmly. Size values are once, few and many counts, or a class for expanded clones, and some rows have none.

v_call	cdr3_length	j_call	d_call	clone_size	cdr3_nt	cdr3_aa
TRBV4-2	15	TRBJ1-2	TRBD1	NA	TGTGCCAGCAGCCAAGATCGGGCAGGGGGAAATGGCTACACCTTC	CASSQDRAGGNGYTF
TRBV28	12	TRBJ2-7	NA	NA	TGTGCCGGAAGAAGGGGTCCCTACGAGCAGTACTTC	CAGRRGPYEQYF
TRBV5-1	16	TRBJ1-1	TRBD1	NA	TGCGCCAGCAGCCAGGGACAGGGGTCGATGAACACTGAAGCTTTCTTT	CASSQGQGSMNTEAFF
TRBV7-3	12	TRBJ2-3	NA	NA	TGTGCCAGCAGCTTAACCCTTGGTACGCAGTATTTT	CASSLTLGTQYF
TRBV10-3	11	TRBJ2-1	NA	NA	TGTGCCATCAGTGGACTAGATGAGCAGTTCTTC	CAISGLDEQFF
TRBV27	15	TRBJ2-1	TRBD2	NA	TGTGCCAGCAGTTCCCTTAGCGGGGGATACAATGAGCAGTTCTTC	CASSSLSGGYNEQFF
TRBV11-2	15	TRBJ2-2	TRBD1	NA	TGTGCCAGCAGCTTAGACGGGACAGTTACCGGGGAGCTGTTTTTT	CASSLDGTVTGELFF
TRBV5-4	15	TRBJ2-7	TRBD1	many	TGTGCCAGCAGCGGGGGACAGGGGGCTTCCTACGAGCAGTACTTC	CASSGGQGASYEQYF
TRBV5-1	13	TRBJ1-1	NA	NA	TGCGCCAGCAGCCTTGACGTGGACACTGAAGCTTTCTTT	CASSLDVDTEAFF
TRBV7-9	14	TRBJ2-3	NA	NA	NA	CASSAQWGGGNRCF
TRBV10-3	16	TRBJ2-7	NA	NA	TGTGCCATCAGTTTCCGGGACGTAGAGGGGTCCTACGAGCAGTACTTC	CAISFRDVEGSYEQYF
TRBV19	13	TRBJ2-7	NA	NA	TGTGCCAGTAGTGTCGGGCGTTTCTACGAGCAGTACTTC	CASSVGRFYEQYF
TRBV6-5	13	TRBJ1-5	NA	NA	TGTGCCAGCAGTTTACGGACCAATCAGCCCCAGCATTTT	CASSLRTNQPQHF
TRBV4-3	14	TRBJ2-3	NA	NA	TGCGCCAGCAGCCAAGATCTGGGCACAGATACGCAGTATTTT	CASSQDLGTDTQYF
TRBV6-5	15	TRBJ2-2	TRBD2	few	TGTGCCAGCAGTGGGACTAGCGGGGACACCGGGGAGCTGTTTTTT	CASSGTSGDTGELFF
TRBV11-2	16	TRBJ2-1	TRBD2	NA	TGTGCCAGCAGCCCGGTGAGGCTAGCGGGAGCCCATGAGCAGTTCTTC	CASSPVRLAGAHEQFF
TRBV10-3	14	TRBJ2-3	NA	NA	TGTGCCAACCGGGACCCTAGGTCGGCAGATACGCAGTATTTT	CANRDPRSADTQYF
TRBV28	13	TRBJ1-2	NA	NA	TGTGCCAGCAGTCGACAGGTCGGCTATGGCTACACCTTC	CASSRQVGYGYTF
TRBV18	14	TRBJ2-7	NA	many	TGTGCCAGCTCATCCGCGGACGGGTCCTACGAGCAGTACTTC	CASSSADGSYEQYF
TRBV19	18	TRBJ2-1	TRBD2	NA	TGTGCCAGTAGTATTTTCTCCCTCAGCGGGAGCTCCTACAATGAGCAGTTCTTC	CASSIFSLSGSSYNEQFF
TRBV5-4	13	TRBJ1-1	NA	NA	TGTGCCAGCAGCTTGGGCGGGGGCACTGAAGCTTTCTTT	CASSLGGGTEAFF
TRBV28	14	TRBJ2-3	TRBD1	NA	TGTGCCAGCAGTTCGGGACAGGGGACAGATACGCAGTATTTT	CASSSGQGTDTQYF
TRBV2	13	TRBJ2-7	NA	NA	TGTGCCAGCAGTGGCGGGACCTCCTACGAGCAGTACTTC	CASSGGTSYEQYF
TRBV6-1	19	TRBJ2-7	TRBD1	NA	TGTGCCAGCAGTGACCCGGGACAGGGGGGGTTAACGGGAATGTACGAGCAGTACTTC	CASSDPGQGGLTGMYEQYF
TRBV18	14	TRBJ1-5	NA	few	TGTGCCAGCTCACCGTCAGCAGGGAGTCAGCCCCAGCATTTT	CASSPSAGSQPQHF
TRBV2	13	TRBJ1-6	NA	NA	TGTGCCAGCGCCACGGAGGCTAATTCACCCCTCCACTTT	CASATEANSPLHF
TRBV28	12	TRBJ2-1	NA	NA	TGTGCCAGCAGCCTATTCTACAATGAGCAGTTCTTC	CASSLFYNEQFF
TRBV28	14	TRBJ1-1	NA	NA	TGTGCCAGCAGCACCCTCGCAGGGTTTACTGAAGCTTTCTTT	CASSTLAGFTEAFF
TRBV28	14	TRBJ2-3	NA	NA	TGTGCCAGCAGGGGTCGGGGTGGAAAGGATACGCAGTATTTT	CASRGRGGKDTQYF
TRBV4-2	15	TRBJ2-7	TRBD2	many	TGTGCCAGCAGCCAAGAAGGTAGCGGGCCTTACGAGCAGTACTTC	CASSQEGSGPYEQYF
TRBV27	13	TRBJ2-7	NA	NA	TGTGCCAGCAGTTTTCGCCGGGCCGACGAGCAGTACTTC	CASSFRRADEQYF
TRBV6-1	15	TRBJ2-2	TRBD2	NA	TGTGCCAGCAGCCCGGGACTAGCGTACACCGGGGAGCTGTTTTTT	CASSPGLAYTGELFF
TRBV19	13	TRBJ1-5	NA	NA	TGTGCCAGTAGCTTCCGGAGCAATCAGCCCCAGCATTTT	CASSFRSNQPQHF
TRBV4-3	17	TRBJ2-3	TRBD1	few	TGCGCCAGCAGCCAAGACTCGGACAGGGATTTGCCAGATACGCAGTATTTT	CASSQDSDRDLPDTQYF